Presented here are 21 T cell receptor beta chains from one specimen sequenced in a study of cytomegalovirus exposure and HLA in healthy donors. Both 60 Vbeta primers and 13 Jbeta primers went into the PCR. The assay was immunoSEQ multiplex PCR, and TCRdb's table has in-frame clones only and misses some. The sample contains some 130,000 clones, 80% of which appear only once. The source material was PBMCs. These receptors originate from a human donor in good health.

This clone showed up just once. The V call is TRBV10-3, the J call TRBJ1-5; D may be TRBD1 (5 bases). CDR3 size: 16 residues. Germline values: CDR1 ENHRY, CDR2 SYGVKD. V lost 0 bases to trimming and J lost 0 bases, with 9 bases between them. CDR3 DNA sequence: TGTGCCATCAGTGAGTCGACAGCTTATAGCAATCAGCCCCAGCATTTT. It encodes CAISESTAYSNQPQHF.

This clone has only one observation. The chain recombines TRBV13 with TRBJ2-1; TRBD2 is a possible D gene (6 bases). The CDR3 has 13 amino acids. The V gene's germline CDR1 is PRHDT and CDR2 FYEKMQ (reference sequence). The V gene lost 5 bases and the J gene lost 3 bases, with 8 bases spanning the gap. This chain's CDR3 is CASSLGGYNEQFF. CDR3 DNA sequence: TGTGCCAGCAGCCTCGGGGGCTACAATGAGCAGTTCTTC.

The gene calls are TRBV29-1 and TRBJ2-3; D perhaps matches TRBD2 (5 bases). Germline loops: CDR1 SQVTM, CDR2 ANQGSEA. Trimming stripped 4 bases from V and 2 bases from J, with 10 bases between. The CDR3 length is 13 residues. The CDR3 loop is CSVGPGNTDTQYF. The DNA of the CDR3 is TGCAGCGTTGGCCCCGGGAACACAGATACGCAGTATTTT.

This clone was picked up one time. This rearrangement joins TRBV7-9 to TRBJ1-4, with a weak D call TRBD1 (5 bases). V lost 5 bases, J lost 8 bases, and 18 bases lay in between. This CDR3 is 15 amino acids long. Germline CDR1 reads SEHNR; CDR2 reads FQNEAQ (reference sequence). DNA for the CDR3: TGTGCCAGCAGCCGACAGCAGGGTGGTTGGGAAAAACTGTTTTTT. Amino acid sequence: CASSRQQGGWEKLFF.

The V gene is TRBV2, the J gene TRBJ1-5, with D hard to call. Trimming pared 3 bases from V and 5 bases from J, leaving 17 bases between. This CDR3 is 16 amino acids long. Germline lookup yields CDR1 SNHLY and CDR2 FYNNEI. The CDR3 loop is CASSDGAADSYQPQHF. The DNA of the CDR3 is TGTGCCAGCAGTGACGGTGCGGCAGATAGTTATCAGCCCCAGCATTTT. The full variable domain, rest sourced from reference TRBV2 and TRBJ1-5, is EPEVTQTPSHQVTQMGQEVILRCVPISNHLYFYWYRQILGQKVEFLVSFYNNEISEKSEIFDDQFSVERPDGSNFTLKIRSTKLEDSAMYFCASSDGAADSYQPQHFGDGTRLSIL.

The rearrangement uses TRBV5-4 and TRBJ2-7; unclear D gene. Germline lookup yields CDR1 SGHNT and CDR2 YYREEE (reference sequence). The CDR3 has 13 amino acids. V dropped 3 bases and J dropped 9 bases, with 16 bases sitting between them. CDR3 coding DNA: TGTGCCAGCAGCTATCCGAGCAACCTTGGGCAGTACTTC. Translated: CASSYPSNLGQYF.

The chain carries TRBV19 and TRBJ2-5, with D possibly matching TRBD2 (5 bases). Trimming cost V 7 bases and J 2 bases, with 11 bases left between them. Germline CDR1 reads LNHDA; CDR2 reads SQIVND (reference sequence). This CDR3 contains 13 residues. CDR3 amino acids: CASTPRGQETQYF. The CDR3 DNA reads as TGTGCCAGTACCCCCCGAGGGCAAGAGACCCAGTACTTC.

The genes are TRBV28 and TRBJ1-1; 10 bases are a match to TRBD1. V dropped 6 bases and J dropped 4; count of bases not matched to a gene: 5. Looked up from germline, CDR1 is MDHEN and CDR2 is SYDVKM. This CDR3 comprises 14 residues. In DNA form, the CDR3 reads TGTGCCAGCAGCCCGGGACAGGGGAGCACTGAAGCTTTCTTT. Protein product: CASSPGQGSTEAFF.

DNA of the CDR3: TGTGCCAGTAGTGAGGTCTCTGGAAACACCATATATTTT. It translates to CASSEVSGNTIYF. This chain uses TRBV19 with TRBJ1-3; D not resolved. V lost 5 bases and J 0 bases, leaving 5 bases between the germline ends. Germline CDR1 LNHDA, CDR2 SQIVND (reference sequence). The CDR3 length is 13 residues.

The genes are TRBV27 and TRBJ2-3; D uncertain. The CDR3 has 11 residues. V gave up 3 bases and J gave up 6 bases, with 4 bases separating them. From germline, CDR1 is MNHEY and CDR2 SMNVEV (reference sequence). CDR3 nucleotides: TGTGCCAGCAGTTTCGGTGATACGCAGTATTTT. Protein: CASSFGDTQYF.

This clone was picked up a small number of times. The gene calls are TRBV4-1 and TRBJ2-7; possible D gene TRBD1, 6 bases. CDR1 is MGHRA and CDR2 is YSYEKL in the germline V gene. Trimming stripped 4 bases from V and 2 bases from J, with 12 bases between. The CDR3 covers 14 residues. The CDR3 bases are TGCGCCAGCAGCCGGAGCAGGGGCCCCTACGAGCAGTACTTC. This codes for CASSRSRGPYEQYF.

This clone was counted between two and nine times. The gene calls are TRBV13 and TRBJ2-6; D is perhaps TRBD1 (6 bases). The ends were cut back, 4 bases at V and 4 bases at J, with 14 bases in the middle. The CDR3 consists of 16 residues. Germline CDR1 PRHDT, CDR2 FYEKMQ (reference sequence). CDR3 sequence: CASSSTGSRGANVLTF. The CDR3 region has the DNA TGTGCCAGCAGCTCCACAGGGAGTCGCGGGGCCAACGTCCTGACTTTC.

CDR3 sequence: CASSQAATGGNEKLFF. In DNA form, the CDR3 reads TGCGCCAGCAGCCAAGCGGCGACAGGGGGTAATGAAAAACTGTTTTTT. The rearrangement joins TRBV4-1 to TRBJ1-4, with 9 bases fitting TRBD1. Germline lookup yields CDR1 MGHRA and CDR2 YSYEKL. V was pared by 1 base and J by 4 bases, with 4 bases of the junction left unmatched. This CDR3 has 16 residues.

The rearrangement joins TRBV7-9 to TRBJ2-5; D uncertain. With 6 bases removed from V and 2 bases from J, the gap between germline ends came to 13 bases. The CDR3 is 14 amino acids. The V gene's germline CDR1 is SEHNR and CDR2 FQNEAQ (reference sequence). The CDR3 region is CASSPSVWQETQYF. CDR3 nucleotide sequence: TGTGCCAGCAGTCCCTCAGTTTGGCAAGAGACCCAGTACTTC.

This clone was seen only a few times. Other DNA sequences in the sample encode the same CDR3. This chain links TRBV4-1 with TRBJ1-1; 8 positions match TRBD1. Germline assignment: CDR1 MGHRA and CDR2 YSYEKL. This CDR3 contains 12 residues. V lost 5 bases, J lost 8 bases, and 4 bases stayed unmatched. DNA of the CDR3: TGCGCCAGCAGCAACAGGGGGGGGGAAGCTTTCTTT. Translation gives CASSNRGGEAFF.

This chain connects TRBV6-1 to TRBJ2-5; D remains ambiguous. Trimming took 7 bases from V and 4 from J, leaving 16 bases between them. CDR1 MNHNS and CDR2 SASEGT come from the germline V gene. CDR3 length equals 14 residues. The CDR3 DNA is TGTGCCAGCATTGTCATGCCCAACGGAGAGACCCAGTACTTC. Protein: CASIVMPNGETQYF.

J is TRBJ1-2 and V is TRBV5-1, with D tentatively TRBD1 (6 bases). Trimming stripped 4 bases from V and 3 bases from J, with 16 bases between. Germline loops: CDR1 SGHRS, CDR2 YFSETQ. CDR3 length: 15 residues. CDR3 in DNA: TGCGCCAGCAGCATCGGAACAGGGAGAGACTATGGCTACACCTTC. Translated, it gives CASSIGTGRDYGYTF.

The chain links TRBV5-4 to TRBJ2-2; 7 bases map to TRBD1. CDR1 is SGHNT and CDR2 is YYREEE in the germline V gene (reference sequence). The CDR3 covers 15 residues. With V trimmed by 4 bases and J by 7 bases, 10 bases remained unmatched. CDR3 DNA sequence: TGTGCCAGCAGCCCCCGGGACAGAGTAAACGGGGAGCTGTTTTTT. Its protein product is CASSPRDRVNGELFF.

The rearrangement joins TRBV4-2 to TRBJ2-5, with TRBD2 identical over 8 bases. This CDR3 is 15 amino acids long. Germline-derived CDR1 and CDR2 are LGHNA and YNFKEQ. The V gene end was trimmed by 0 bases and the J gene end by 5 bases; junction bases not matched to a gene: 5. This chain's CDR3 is CASSQDSGDPETQYF. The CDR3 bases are TGTGCCAGCAGCCAAGATAGCGGGGATCCGGAGACCCAGTACTTC.

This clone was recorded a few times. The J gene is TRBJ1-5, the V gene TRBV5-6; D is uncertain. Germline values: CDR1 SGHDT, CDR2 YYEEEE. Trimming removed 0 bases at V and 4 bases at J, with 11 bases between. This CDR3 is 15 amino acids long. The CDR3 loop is CASSLVIAPNQPQHF. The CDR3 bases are TGTGCCAGCAGCTTGGTCATAGCCCCTAATCAGCCCCAGCATTTT.

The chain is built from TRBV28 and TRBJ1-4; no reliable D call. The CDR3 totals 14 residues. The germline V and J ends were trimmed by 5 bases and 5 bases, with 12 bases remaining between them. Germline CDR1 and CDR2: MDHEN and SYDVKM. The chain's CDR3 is CASSDGRGNEKLFF. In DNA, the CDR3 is TGTGCCAGCAGTGACGGACGGGGAAATGAAAAACTGTTTTTT.